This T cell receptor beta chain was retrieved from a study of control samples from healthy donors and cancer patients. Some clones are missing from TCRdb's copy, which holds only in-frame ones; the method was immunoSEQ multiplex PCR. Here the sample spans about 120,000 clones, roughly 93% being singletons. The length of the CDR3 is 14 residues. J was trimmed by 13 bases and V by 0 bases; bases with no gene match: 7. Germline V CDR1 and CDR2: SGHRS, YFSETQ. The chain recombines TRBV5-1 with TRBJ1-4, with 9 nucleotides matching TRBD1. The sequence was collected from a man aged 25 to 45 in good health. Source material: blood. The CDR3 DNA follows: TGCGCCAGCAGCTTGGATGGACAGGGGCCTATACTGTTTTTT. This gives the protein CASSLDGQGPILFF.